Listed here is a single T cell receptor beta chain. What this receptor recognizes is not known. Base qualities are missing; no much larger clone stands one base away. The source of the sample is a study of Ad26.COV2.S vaccination and SARS-CoV-2 variants (dated by TCRdb to the early 2020s). At the level of the whole study: Donors in the vaccine arm were drawn from COV1001, a multicentre, randomized, double-blind, placebo-controlled phase I-IIa trial testing Ad26.COV2.S in healthy adults. Ad26.COV2.S was administered intramuscularly at 5 x 10^10 or 1 x 10^11 viral particles, either as a single shot or as two shots given 56 days apart. The specificity and breadth of SARS-CoV-2-reactive T cell receptors after Ad26.COV2.S vaccination were assessed by TCRbeta repertoire sequencing. The TCR-sequenced set comprised around 30 samples: some 19 Ad26.COV2.S vaccine recipients, 5 placebo recipients and 8 SARS-CoV-2 convalescent individuals. Trial participants were randomized into five groups of five: low-dose or high-dose Ad26.COV2.S given once or twice, or placebo on both occasions. Blinding of investigators to trial group allocation was maintained during experiments and outcome assessment.

TCRbeta CDR3 regions were sequenced with the immunoSEQ Assay. After extraction, genomic DNA underwent amplification by bias-controlled multiplex PCR, followed by high-throughput sequencing. From the authors' description of their analysis: To quantify the absolute abundance of every unique TCRbeta CDR3 region, sequences were collapsed and filtered. Usable DNA was measured by amplifying reference genes present in all nucleated cells, and TCRbeta template counts were normalized to that usable DNA to estimate T cell fraction. Repertoire TCRs were annotated as SARS-CoV-2-specific when V gene, CDR3 amino acid sequence and J gene were exactly matched to a known reactive TCR set. The reference SARS-CoV-2 TCR set was derived from MIRA and filtered for enrichment in COVID-19-positive ImmuneCODE repertoires, a step that removed public or cross-reactive TCRs. Using the MIRA antigens, annotated TCRs were further analysed by specific ORF or by position within an ORF. Breadth was defined as annotated unique rearrangements over total unique productive rearrangements; depth was the summed frequency of those rearrangements. Two-sided Wilcoxon rank-sum tests were used to compare TCR breadth between groups. As stored in TCRdb, this immuneACCESS dataset retains in-frame rearrangements with V and J assigned. A fraction of the clones does not appear; measured against another copy, unresolved V genes explain less than half of the discrepancy, and the remainder lacks a known reason. That table gives V, J and clone size, and the DNA gave D and trimming. This sample comprises a few hundred thousand clones, approximately 83% of them detected only once. The ten largest clones capture about 7.4% of the sample.

What the research found in general, with its limitations: Substantial breadth of spike-specific CD8+ and CD4+ T cell responses was reported after vaccination. Higher spike-specific TCR breadth was observed in Ad26.COV2.S recipients than in placebo recipients (P = 0.0014). Vaccine and placebo recipients had similar non-spike TCR breadth, a finding consistent with the vaccine containing only spike. The study was not powered for comparison of responses between vaccine doses or regimens. It was noted by the authors that total T cell responses may have been underestimated by the TCR breadth and depth analyses.

This sample's treatment or condition label indicates: some 20 received Ad26.COV2.S at low or high dose, single or two shots; roughly five received placebo; per-sample allocation not given. Repertoires of vaccine and placebo recipients were sequenced from samples collected on day 63 after the first injection. Cohort 1b enrolled roughly 25 adults aged 18-55 years at a single site in Boston, USA, between 29 July and 7 August 2020. Ad26.COV2.S consisted of a replication-incompetent adenovirus type 26 vector by which a prefusion-stabilized SARS-CoV-2 spike protein from the original Wuhan strain was expressed. The V end loses 4 bases and the J end loses 4 bases, and a stretch of 14 bases separates them. The CDR3, cysteine through phenylalanine, is 14 amino acids long. Only the CDR3 DNA is retained, 42 bases long and in frame from the first base. The germline V gene (reference sequence) gives CDR1 as GTSNPN and CDR2 as SVGIG.

Recombination connected TRBV30 to TRBJ1-3; no D segment can be confidently identified. The specimen comprised peripheral blood, sampled in a trial of Ad26.COV2.S vaccine versus placebo. The sequence was obtained from a person between 18 and 65 years old who received the Ad26.COV2.S COVID-19 vaccine or a placebo. The CDR3: CAWKVADAGNTIYF. The DNA reads as follows: TGTGCCTGGAAAGTGGCTGATGCCGGAAACACCATATATTTT.